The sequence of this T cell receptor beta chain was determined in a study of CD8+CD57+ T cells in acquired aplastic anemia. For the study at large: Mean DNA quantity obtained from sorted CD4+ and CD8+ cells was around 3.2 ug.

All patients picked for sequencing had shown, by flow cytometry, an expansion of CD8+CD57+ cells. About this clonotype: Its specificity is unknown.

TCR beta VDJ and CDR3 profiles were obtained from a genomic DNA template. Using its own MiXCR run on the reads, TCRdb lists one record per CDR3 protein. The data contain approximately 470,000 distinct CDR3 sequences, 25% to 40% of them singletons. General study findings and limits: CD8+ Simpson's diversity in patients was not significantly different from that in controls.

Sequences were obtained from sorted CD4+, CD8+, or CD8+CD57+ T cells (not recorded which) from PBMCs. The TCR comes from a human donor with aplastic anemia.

The CDR3 region has the DNA TGTGCCAGTATTACGACAGGGGCTGGAAACACCATATATTTT. It codes for CASITTGAGNTIYF. The chain uses TRBV19 and TRBJ1-3; 8 bases map to TRBD1. The V gene's germline CDR1 is LNHDA and CDR2 SQIVND (reference sequence). This CDR3 has 14 amino acids. After removal of 7 bases from V and 2 bases from J, the junction contained 4 bases not matched to a gene.